Listed below are T cell receptor beta chains from one sample, sequenced in a study of neurological immune-mediated disorders. TCRdb re-called the 5' RACE reads through MiXCR, storing one row per CDR3 protein. The sample has about 59,000 distinct CDR3 sequences, around 24% seen once. The sequenced material came from PBMCs. The receptors were sampled from a man in his sixties with HTLV-1-associated myelopathy (HAM/TSP). Both conserved end residues are part of each CDR3. A D gene is named only where the DNA matches it firmly. Clone size is not always given. Where it is, it says once, few, many or a class for expanded clones.

DNA,CDR3,size,D,J,V
TGTGCCAGCAGCCCGGGACTGAAAGAGACCCAGTACTTC,CASSPGLKETQYF,.,.,TRBJ2-5,TRBV5-6
TGCGCCAGCAGCCAAGCCGGACTAGCGGGAGAAGGGCAGTTCTTC,CASSQAGLAGEGQFF,many,TRBD2,TRBJ2-1,TRBV4-1
TGTGCCAGCTCCCCCAGGAGACAGGTCTTCTCTGGGGCCAACGTCCTGACTTTC,CASSPRRQVFSGANVLTF,many,.,TRBJ2-6,TRBV6-1
TGTGCCAGCGGAAGTAGCGGTAGCACAGATACGCAGTATTTT,CASGSSGSTDTQYF,many,.,TRBJ2-3,TRBV9
TGTGCCAGCAGCCAGGACAGGGGGCGCGAGCAGCCCCAGCATTTT,CASSQDRGREQPQHF,few,TRBD1,TRBJ1-5,TRBV12-3/TRBV12-4
TGTGCCAGCAGTTACTCCGGACAGGGGAGCGGTCGAGGTAATGAAAAACTGTTTTTT,CASSYSGQGSGRGNEKLFF,many,TRBD1,TRBJ1-4,TRBV6-6
TGTGCCAGCAGCTTAGGGACTAGCGGGAGTTTCTCCTACAATGAGCAGTTCTTC,CASSLGTSGSFSYNEQFF,many,TRBD2,TRBJ2-1,TRBV7-9
TGTGCCAGCAGTTTCCTCCAGGGGAACACTGAAGCTTTCTTT,CASSFLQGNTEAFF,.,.,TRBJ1-1,TRBV12-3/TRBV12-4
TGTGCCAGCAGCTCACTAGCGGGAGTATCAGATACGCAGTATTTT,CASSSLAGVSDTQYF,.,TRBD2,TRBJ2-3,TRBV7-6
TGCAGCGCAACCGGGACAGAACGATACGAGCAGTACTTC,CSATGTERYEQYF,.,TRBD1,TRBJ2-7,TRBV29-1
TGCAGTGCCCCTCTTTGGGACGAAGGCACTGAAGCTTTCTTT,CSAPLWDEGTEAFF,.,.,TRBJ1-1,TRBV20-1
TGCAGCGTCTCAATGGGCCCTCCAGAGACCCAGTACTTC,CSVSMGPPETQYF,many,.,TRBJ2-5,TRBV29-1
TGCAGGGGGGGACCGCGGGAGAATCTCAGTTCGGTAGAGTACGAGCAGTACTTC,CRGGPRENLSSVEYEQYF,many,TRBD2,TRBJ2-7,TRBV20-1
TGCAGTGCACCCGGGACAGCCGGGAGTTATAACTATGGCTACACCTTC,CSAPGTAGSYNYGYTF,many,TRBD1,TRBJ1-2,TRBV20-1
TGTGCCATCTCCCCGGAGGCCTACTCCTACAATGAGCAGTTCTTC,CAISPEAYSYNEQFF,many,.,TRBJ2-1,TRBV7-8
TGCAGTGCTAGAGATACCCGGGACAGCGGTTACTATGGCTACACCTTC,CSARDTRDSGYYGYTF,.,TRBD1,TRBJ1-2,TRBV20-1
TGTGCCAGTACGGCGGGAGGGCCCTACGAGCAGTACTTC,CASTAGGPYEQYF,many,TRBD2,TRBJ2-7,TRBV6-2/TRBV6-3
TGTGCCAGCGGTGTAGAGGCTATCGGGCTATACGAGCAGTACTTC,CASGVEAIGLYEQYF,.,.,TRBJ2-7,TRBV6-1
TGTGCCAGCAATGACAGGCTCAGCTCCTACAATGAGCAGTTCTTC,CASNDRLSSYNEQFF,many,.,TRBJ2-1,TRBV27
TGCGCCAGCAGCCCGAACCTAGGCAATGAGCAGTTCTTC,CASSPNLGNEQFF,.,.,TRBJ2-1,TRBV5-1
TGCAGTGCTAGTTATGCAGGGTCCACCGGGGAGCTGTTTTTT,CSASYAGSTGELFF,.,.,TRBJ2-2,TRBV20-1
TGTGCCAGCAGCCAAACGGCAGGGAGGGATGGTGAAGCTTTCTTT,CASSQTAGRDGEAFF,.,.,TRBJ1-1,TRBV11-1
TGTGCCAGCAGCCTCCGACAGGGATCCTACGAGCAGTACTTC,CASSLRQGSYEQYF,many,TRBD1,TRBJ2-7,TRBV9
TGTGCCAGCAGCTCCACACTAGCGGGAGGGCCCTACAATGAGCAGTTCTTC,CASSSTLAGGPYNEQFF,once,TRBD2,TRBJ2-1,TRBV7-3
TGCGCCACCGGGACAGCACATCAAGAGACCCAGTACTTC,CATGTAHQETQYF,many,TRBD1,TRBJ2-5,TRBV5-1
TGTGCCAGCAGTGAATTTGGGAGAGGGGATACGCAGTATTTT,CASSEFGRGDTQYF,many,.,TRBJ2-3,TRBV25-1
TGTGCCAGCAGCCCCCGGACTAGCGGGAGCTTCTACAATGAGCAGTTCTTC,CASSPRTSGSFYNEQFF,many,TRBD2,TRBJ2-1,TRBV5-6
TGCAGCGTTGGAGGGAAAGGGGGAGAAAAACTGTTTTTT,CSVGGKGGEKLFF,.,.,TRBJ1-4,TRBV29-1
TGCGCCAGCAGCTATGGGACACCCGGGGAGCTGTTTTTT,CASSYGTPGELFF,many,.,TRBJ2-2,TRBV5-1
TGTGCCAGCAGTTTGAGAGGGACGGCCGGGGAGCTGTTTTTT,CASSLRGTAGELFF,many,.,TRBJ2-2,TRBV27
TGTGCCAGCAGCTTGGTACAGGGTGGGACCGGGGAGCTGTTTTTT,CASSLVQGGTGELFF,many,.,TRBJ2-2,TRBV5-8
TGTGCCAGCAACCCCCTCCACTTT,CASNPLHF,many,.,TRBJ1-6,TRBV27
TGTGCCAGCAGCCCCGGGACAGTCGATTCACCCCTCCACTTT,CASSPGTVDSPLHF,many,TRBD1,TRBJ1-6,TRBV3-1
TGCGCCAGCAGCCCGGACAGGGGGAGTTCAGATACGCAGTATTTT,CASSPDRGSSDTQYF,many,TRBD1,TRBJ2-3,TRBV5-1
TGTGCCTGTAAGAATTGGGGATTGGATACGCAGTATTTT,CACKNWGLDTQYF,many,.,TRBJ2-3,TRBV28
TGCAGTGCTAGTATAAAGCGGGAGGGTTGGGACACCGGGGAGCTGTTTTTT,CSASIKREGWDTGELFF,many,TRBD2,TRBJ2-2,TRBV20-1
TGCGCCAGCAGCAAAAACAGGGAATGGGATACGCAGTATTTT,CASSKNREWDTQYF,many,.,TRBJ2-3,TRBV5-1
TGCAGTGCTAGACATCCAGGGAGGGTCACCGGGGAGCTGTTTTTT,CSARHPGRVTGELFF,many,TRBD2,TRBJ2-2,TRBV20-1
TGCAGTGCCACGGGGGCGGGTAGCGCATCCTACAATGAGCAGTTCTTC,CSATGAGSASYNEQFF,many,.,TRBJ2-1,TRBV20-1
TGTGCCATCAGTGAGTCGCCAGGCCGAGCTAACGATGAAGCTTTCTTT,CAISESPGRANDEAFF,many,.,TRBJ1-1,TRBV10-3
TGCAGTGCTAGAGGGGTCCGTGCGGCCCGACAAGCTTTCTTT,CSARGVRAARQAFF,.,.,TRBJ1-1,TRBV20-1
TGTGCCAGCGTCCGGGATAGCAATCAGCCCCAGCATTTT,CASVRDSNQPQHF,.,.,TRBJ1-5,TRBV2
TGCGCCAGCAGCTCCCCACTAGCGGGAGTAGGCGATGAGCAGTTCTTC,CASSSPLAGVGDEQFF,few,TRBD2,TRBJ2-1,TRBV5-1
TGTGCCACCAGTGATTCCGGTAGGGGGCCCACGGCCCAGCCCCAGCATTTT,CATSDSGRGPTAQPQHF,.,TRBD1,TRBJ1-5,TRBV24-1
TGTGCCAGCACCATTCGGGACAGGGGTCCCTACGAGCAGTACTTC,CASTIRDRGPYEQYF,many,TRBD1,TRBJ2-7,TRBV6-2/TRBV6-3
TGTGCCAGCATCCCTGGCACACAGGAGTCAGATACGCAGTATTTT,CASIPGTQESDTQYF,many,.,TRBJ2-3,TRBV5-6
TGTGCCAGCAGTCGGGGACAGGGGAATCCCGAGCAGTACTTC,CASSRGQGNPEQYF,many,TRBD1,TRBJ2-7,TRBV6-2/TRBV6-3
TGTGCCAGCAGTTCTGGAGCTTTCTTT,CASSSGAFF,many,.,TRBJ1-1,TRBV6-6
TGTGCCAGCAGCCACCGACAGGGGGGAATGAACACTGAAGCTTTCTTT,CASSHRQGGMNTEAFF,many,TRBD1,TRBJ1-1,TRBV7-9
TGTGCCAGCAGCGGGGCGGCTGAAGTTACTGAAGCTTTCTTT,CASSGAAEVTEAFF,.,.,TRBJ1-1,TRBV12-3/TRBV12-4
TGTGCCAGCAGCTATCTCTCCCGGGGTCAATACCGCAACACTGAAGCTTTCTTT,CASSYLSRGQYRNTEAFF,.,.,TRBJ1-1,TRBV6-6
TGTGCCAGTAGTACAGGGGGAGTTGGCTACACCTTC,CASSTGGVGYTF,.,TRBD1,TRBJ1-2,TRBV19